The following is a T cell receptor beta chain sequence with its context. What this receptor recognizes is not known. It has no much larger one-base neighbor in the sample; base qualities were not kept. The sample originates from a study of post-analysis software for immune sequencing data (dated by TCRdb to between 2015 and 2016). Notes on the research overall: Relapsing-remitting, secondary progressive and progressive-relapsing multiple sclerosis were recorded as disease courses, and subtype annotation was lacking for some patients. Patient repertoires were compared against about a dozen previously published healthy control repertoires from donors aged about 6 to 27 years. A subset of samples was prepared in parallel using single-end sample barcoding, then pooled and co-amplified after Illumina adapter ligation.

To demonstrate the VDJtools post-analysis software, TCR beta repertoires were profiled from the peripheral blood of 13 young patients with multiple sclerosis. The patients with multiple sclerosis were children and adolescents between about 6 and 17 years of age. Library preparation employed PCR. Instrument on record: Illumina HiSeq 2500. Unique molecular identifiers were incorporated into TCR beta cDNA libraries to reduce PCR and sequencing biases. Per 1 to 10 million input T cells, approximately 500,000 cDNA molecules were obtained, such that each molecule approximated one T cell. Patient libraries were prepared and sequenced with the same protocol used for the earlier healthy control dataset. Within a given batch, samples were prepared together, multiplexed and sequenced on the same HiSeq lane. The authors processed their data as follows. MIGEC was used to process the raw barcoded reads, and molecular identifier groups with only a single read were discarded before consensus assembly and CDR3 extraction. VDJtools was used for post-analysis of the clonotype tables, with diversity normalized by down-sampling every dataset to the smallest sample size. To correct batch-related cross-sample contamination, repertoire overlap clustering matched CDR3 amino acid sequences but not nucleotide sequences. TCRdb reprocessing: public reads trimmed at Q25 with fastp, clones called with MiXCR, in-frame beta chains kept. Every CDR3 protein is listed once, alongside the most common genes and DNA of its rows. The V and J calls were not made by the authors but by TCRdb's processing. This sample has about 430,000 distinct CDR3 sequences in its table, and approximately 39% of those were observed once. The ten largest clones capture around 8% of the sample.

Study-level results and caveats: Direct clustering with F measure showed strong co-clustering of samples prepared in the same batch, prompting a batch-effect correction. The control group was slightly older than the multiple sclerosis patient group. A handful of TRBV segments, including TRBV5-6, TRBV5-1 and TRBV20-1, were significantly more frequent in patients than controls. Compared with controls, multiple sclerosis patients had significantly lower normalized Chao1 diversity, a finding suggesting substantial peripheral T-cell clonal expansion.

The CDR3 spans 15 residues, from the cysteine through the phenylalanine. Left in the record is the CDR3 DNA by itself, 45 bases read in frame from the first base. V and J are truncated by 0 bases and 9 bases respectively, leaving an intervening sequence of 21 bases. The germline V gene (reference sequence) yields DFQATT for CDR1 and SNEGSKA for CDR2. The specimen was blood. The chain was built from TRBV20-1 and TRBJ2-7; matching of 6 bases hints at TRBD1 as the D gene. The clonotype comes from a girl aged 2 to 9 with multiple sclerosis. The CDR3 region: CSAREGDIIRGAQYF. The sequence in DNA is TGCAGTGCTAGAGAAGGGGACATAATCAGGGGAGCGCAGTACTTC.